This T cell receptor beta chain was sequenced during a study of CD8 T cells in ankylosing spondylitis. Points on this clonotype: Its cognate antigen is unknown.

It was by quantitative 5'-RACE with molecular barcodes that TCR beta libraries were made. Via MiXCR, TCRdb re-called the 5' RACE reads, giving one row per CDR3 protein. The sample carries approximately 350,000 distinct CDR3 sequences, 20% recorded once. Study results and caveats: Fewer than 10 highly homologous variants made up a TCR beta motif that seemed to typify ankylosing spondylitis blood. Disease-associated clones were reportedly significantly overrepresented in matched ankylosing spondylitis synovial fluid.

This CDR3 is built from 15 residues. V shed 6 bases, J shed 5 bases, and the junction held 7 bases outside the gene matches. The sequence was obtained from a male donor with ankylosing spondylitis or in good health (not recorded which). The chain carries TRBV12-3 or TRBV12-4 and TRBJ2-5, with 12 bases that match TRBD1. Input material: blood, either unsorted or a sorted T cell fraction (not recorded which). The CDR3 DNA follows: TGTGCCAGCAGGCCAGGGACAGGGGGCTGGGAGACCCAGTACTTC. Encoded protein: CASRPGTGGWETQYF.